This T cell receptor (beta chain) appears in the sequencing data of a study of blood T cell repertoires in COVID-19. Study information: Whether acute or convalescent, the COVID-19 samples came from the United States, Italy and Spain. T cells, B-cell-depleted T cells, or PBMCs provided the cDNA or gDNA that served as material.

The V gene's germline CDR1 is SGHTA and CDR2 FQGTGA. This CDR3 has 15 amino acids. V gave up 1 base and J gave up 9 bases; unmatched junction bases: 5. This clone turned up a few times. Source study methods: Reference gene primer amplification in the assay estimated nucleated cell counts. Method: immunoSEQ multiplex PCR; TCRdb's copy keeps in-frame clones and lacks some. Clone size and the V and J calls come from that table; the DNA yielded D and trimming. The sample has more than 60,000 clones, approximately 74% seen once. The TCR sequence derives from a human donor with acute or convalescent COVID-19. The donor label of this sample is uncertain. The sample consisted of peripheral blood. The genes are TRBV7-3 and TRBJ1-6, with 8 bases that match TRBD1. In DNA, the CDR3 is TGTGCCAGCAGCTTAAGGGCAGGGGGCGGTTCACCCCTCCACTTT. It encodes CASSLRAGGGSPLHF.